This T cell receptor (beta chain) came from a study of radiation and T cells in renal cell carcinoma. This CDR3 has 14 residues. CDR1 MNHEY and CDR2 SMNVEV come from the germline V gene (reference sequence). The V and J ends lost 2 bases and 5 bases respectively, with 9 bases between them. Assay used: immunoSEQ multiplex PCR; TCRdb lists only in-frame clones, some missing. The profile covers about 24,000 clones, with 40% to 55% appearing a single time and 16% taken by the ten largest. Treatment described: 15 Gy SBRT to primary tumor, nephrectomy 4 weeks later. Clear cell pathology was present in this patient's renal cell carcinoma.

The input for sequencing was tumor tissue, taken from a patient whose treatment included radiotherapy and nephrectomy. The source of this sequence is a woman aged 50 to 65 with renal cell carcinoma. J is TRBJ1-4 and V is TRBV27; D gene unclear. This CDR3 is CASSLLYGNEKLFF. The CDR3 DNA reads TGTGCCAGCAGTTTACTCTACGGAAATGAAAAACTGTTTTTT.